Listed below are T cell receptor beta chains from one sample, sequenced in a study of blood T cell repertoires in COVID-19. Generated by immunoSEQ multiplex PCR, the TCRdb table keeps only in-frame clones and is missing some. This sample carries approximately 270,000 clones, 70% to 90% of them seen once, and the ten largest clones take 11%. Specimen: peripheral blood. These receptors were taken from a woman in her 70s with acute or convalescent COVID-19. CDR3s include the opening cysteine and the closing phenylalanine or tryptophan. The D gene is left open where the match is weak. Size is stated for part of the rows, as once, few or many counts, or as a class when the clone is expanded.

d_call: TRBD2; clone_size: NA; v_call: TRBV15; j_call: TRBJ2-1; cdr3_length: 15; cdr3_nt: TGTGCCACCAGCATTAAGCGGGGCTCCTACAATGAGCAGTTCTTC; cdr3_aa: CATSIKRGSYNEQFF
d_call: NA; clone_size: NA; v_call: TRBV20-1; j_call: TRBJ1-1; cdr3_length: 13; cdr3_nt: TGCAGTGCTAGTACAGGGAGGGACACTGAAGCTTTCTTT; cdr3_aa: CSASTGRDTEAFF
d_call: TRBD2; clone_size: once; v_call: TRBV29-1; j_call: TRBJ2-4; cdr3_length: 11; cdr3_nt: TGCGGGTCTACTAGCGGCGGCATTCAGTACTTC; cdr3_aa: CGSTSGGIQYF
d_call: NA; clone_size: NA; v_call: TRBV24-1; j_call: TRBJ1-2; cdr3_length: 11; cdr3_nt: TGTGCCACCAGTGACGTCTATGGCTACACCTTC; cdr3_aa: CATSDVYGYTF
d_call: TRBD2; clone_size: NA; v_call: TRBV28; j_call: TRBJ2-3; cdr3_length: 14; cdr3_nt: TGTGCCAGCAGCTTAGCGGGGGGGACAGATACGCAGTATTTT; cdr3_aa: CASSLAGGTDTQYF
d_call: NA; clone_size: NA; v_call: TRBV30; j_call: TRBJ1-4; cdr3_length: 14; cdr3_nt: TGTGCCTGGAGAGACGAGGGAAGTTATGAAAAACTGTTTTTT; cdr3_aa: CAWRDEGSYEKLFF
d_call: TRBD1; clone_size: NA; v_call: TRBV10-3; j_call: TRBJ2-7; cdr3_length: 19; cdr3_nt: TGTGCCATCAGTGATCCGCCCGGGACAGGGGGCGCACGGACCTACGAGCAGTACTTC; cdr3_aa: CAISDPPGTGGARTYEQYF
d_call: NA; clone_size: NA; v_call: TRBV6-6; j_call: TRBJ2-7; cdr3_length: 15; cdr3_nt: TGTGCCAGCAGAGGAGGGTGGGGGGGCGGCTACGAGCAGTACTTC; cdr3_aa: CASRGGWGGGYEQYF
d_call: NA; clone_size: NA; v_call: TRBV3-1/TRBV3-2; j_call: TRBJ2-2; cdr3_length: 17; cdr3_nt: TGTGCCAGCAGCCAGCCCCGAGGTCACCCTTTCACCGGGGAGCTGTTTTTT; cdr3_aa: CASSQPRGHPFTGELFF
d_call: NA; clone_size: NA; v_call: TRBV2; j_call: TRBJ1-1; cdr3_length: 14; cdr3_nt: TGTGCCAGCACCTCGACAAGGTATCCCACTGAAGCTTTCTTT; cdr3_aa: CASTSTRYPTEAFF
d_call: TRBD1; clone_size: few; v_call: TRBV28; j_call: TRBJ1-1; cdr3_length: 13; cdr3_nt: TGTGCCAGCAGGACAGGGATAAACACTGAAGCTTTCTTT; cdr3_aa: CASRTGINTEAFF
d_call: TRBD1; clone_size: NA; v_call: TRBV29-1; j_call: TRBJ2-5; cdr3_length: 13; cdr3_nt: TGCAGCGTTTCCGGGACAGGGGAAGAGACCCAGTACTTC; cdr3_aa: CSVSGTGEETQYF
d_call: NA; clone_size: NA; v_call: TRBV6-5; j_call: TRBJ2-2; cdr3_length: 13; cdr3_nt: TGTGCCAGCAGTACAGACAGAAGCGGGGAGCTGTTTTTT; cdr3_aa: CASSTDRSGELFF
d_call: NA; clone_size: few; v_call: TRBV10-1; j_call: TRBJ1-1; cdr3_length: 13; cdr3_nt: TGCGCCAGCAGCCTCAAATCCGGGACTGAAGCTTTCTTT; cdr3_aa: CASSLKSGTEAFF
d_call: NA; clone_size: NA; v_call: TRBV14; j_call: TRBJ1-2; cdr3_length: 13; cdr3_nt: TGTGCCAGCAGCCACCAGGGGACCTATGGCTACACCTTC; cdr3_aa: CASSHQGTYGYTF
d_call: TRBD1; clone_size: NA; v_call: TRBV6-4; j_call: TRBJ1-1; cdr3_length: 15; cdr3_nt: TGTGCCAGCAGTGACCACAGGGGGCGGGTCACTGAAGCTTTCTTT; cdr3_aa: CASSDHRGRVTEAFF
d_call: TRBD1; clone_size: NA; v_call: TRBV6-5; j_call: TRBJ1-1; cdr3_length: 14; cdr3_nt: TGTGCCAGCACACGACAGGGAGCCAACACTGAAGCTTTCTTT; cdr3_aa: CASTRQGANTEAFF
d_call: NA; clone_size: NA; v_call: TRBV3-1/TRBV3-2; j_call: TRBJ2-5; cdr3_length: 13; cdr3_nt: TGTGCCAGCAGCCCCGGGGGAAGGGAGACCCAGTACTTC; cdr3_aa: CASSPGGRETQYF
d_call: NA; clone_size: NA; v_call: TRBV5-3; j_call: TRBJ2-3; cdr3_length: 12; cdr3_nt: TGTGCCAGAAGCTTGCGTCCGGATACGCAGTATTTT; cdr3_aa: CARSLRPDTQYF
d_call: TRBD1; clone_size: NA; v_call: TRBV11-1; j_call: TRBJ2-7; cdr3_length: 16; cdr3_nt: TGTGCCAGCAGTTTTTCTATCCCTGGACAGGGAGACGAGCAGTACTTC; cdr3_aa: CASSFSIPGQGDEQYF
d_call: NA; clone_size: NA; v_call: TRBV11-2; j_call: TRBJ1-5; cdr3_length: 16; cdr3_nt: TGTGCCAGCAGCTTAGGGAGGCGGGGTGGCAATCAGCCCCAGCATTTT; cdr3_aa: CASSLGRRGGNQPQHF
d_call: NA; clone_size: NA; v_call: TRBV19; j_call: TRBJ1-1; cdr3_length: 15; cdr3_nt: TGTGCCAGTAGTATTCTTAGAGGCATGAACACTGAAGCTTTCTTT; cdr3_aa: CASSILRGMNTEAFF
d_call: NA; clone_size: once; v_call: TRBV2; j_call: TRBJ2-1; cdr3_length: 12; cdr3_nt: TGTGCCAGCAGCCCCACAGGGAATGAGCAGTTCTTC; cdr3_aa: CASSPTGNEQFF
d_call: NA; clone_size: NA; v_call: TRBV19; j_call: TRBJ1-2; cdr3_length: 14; cdr3_nt: TGTGCCAGTAGTATAGTAGTGACAGGCTATGGCTACACCTTC; cdr3_aa: CASSIVVTGYGYTF
d_call: NA; clone_size: NA; v_call: TRBV9; j_call: TRBJ1-5; cdr3_length: 14; cdr3_nt: TGTGCCAGCAGCGTAGGAGGTAACAATCAGCCCCAGCATTTT; cdr3_aa: CASSVGGNNQPQHF
d_call: TRBD1; clone_size: NA; v_call: TRBV6-5; j_call: TRBJ1-5; cdr3_length: 14; cdr3_nt: TGTGCCAGCAGTCAGACAGGGCCAAATCAGCCCCAGCATTTT; cdr3_aa: CASSQTGPNQPQHF
d_call: NA; clone_size: NA; v_call: TRBV19; j_call: TRBJ2-5; cdr3_length: 15; cdr3_nt: TGTGCCAGTACGGCACAGGGATCCTTGGGAGAGACCCAGTACTTC; cdr3_aa: CASTAQGSLGETQYF
d_call: NA; clone_size: NA; v_call: TRBV12-3/TRBV12-4; j_call: TRBJ1-1; cdr3_length: 13; cdr3_nt: TGTGCCAGCAGTTTATGGACTTACACCGGAGCTTTCTTT; cdr3_aa: CASSLWTYTGAFF
d_call: TRBD1; clone_size: NA; v_call: TRBV6-5; j_call: TRBJ1-5; cdr3_length: 14; cdr3_nt: TGTGCCAGCAGTCGGGACAGCCTCAATCAGCCCCAGCATTTT; cdr3_aa: CASSRDSLNQPQHF
d_call: NA; clone_size: once; v_call: TRBV2; j_call: TRBJ2-3; cdr3_length: 13; cdr3_nt: TGTGCCGGCCGGGTGGGTGGGACAGATACGCAGTATTTT; cdr3_aa: CAGRVGGTDTQYF
d_call: TRBD2; clone_size: NA; v_call: TRBV4-1; j_call: TRBJ2-5; cdr3_length: 16; cdr3_nt: TGCGCCAGCAGCCTAATGACTAGCGGGGTTGGAGAGACCCAGTACTTC; cdr3_aa: CASSLMTSGVGETQYF
d_call: TRBD1; clone_size: NA; v_call: TRBV18; j_call: TRBJ1-1; cdr3_length: 18; cdr3_nt: TGTGCCAGCTCACTATCCAGAGGGGGGACAGACCGGAACACTGAAGCTTTCTTT; cdr3_aa: CASSLSRGGTDRNTEAFF
d_call: NA; clone_size: once; v_call: TRBV18; j_call: TRBJ2-3; cdr3_length: 15; cdr3_nt: TGTGCCAGCTCACCACGTCAGGGAAGAGAAGATACGCAGTATTTT; cdr3_aa: CASSPRQGREDTQYF
d_call: NA; clone_size: NA; v_call: TRBV5-1; j_call: TRBJ1-2; cdr3_length: 13; cdr3_nt: TGCGCCAGCAGCTTGGGTGGCTTCAATGGCTACACCTTC; cdr3_aa: CASSLGGFNGYTF
d_call: NA; clone_size: NA; v_call: TRBV5-1; j_call: TRBJ1-1; cdr3_length: 13; cdr3_nt: TGCGCCAGCAGCTCCGGGGTGTTCGCTGAAGCTTTCTTT; cdr3_aa: CASSSGVFAEAFF
d_call: NA; clone_size: once; v_call: TRBV19; j_call: TRBJ1-2; cdr3_length: 13; cdr3_nt: TGTGCCAGCCAGGACGCAGGGGCGGTGAGGTACACCTTC; cdr3_aa: CASQDAGAVRYTF
d_call: NA; clone_size: NA; v_call: TRBV7-9; j_call: TRBJ1-4; cdr3_length: 16; cdr3_nt: TGTGCCAGCAGCCTACCATGGGCGGGAAGAAATGAAAAACTGTTTTTT; cdr3_aa: CASSLPWAGRNEKLFF
d_call: TRBD1; clone_size: NA; v_call: TRBV15; j_call: TRBJ1-5; cdr3_length: 16; cdr3_nt: TGTGCCACCAGCAGAGGTATCAGACAGGGACATCAGCCCCAGCATTTT; cdr3_aa: CATSRGIRQGHQPQHF
d_call: TRBD1; clone_size: NA; v_call: TRBV7-2; j_call: TRBJ2-7; cdr3_length: 14; cdr3_nt: TGTGCCAGCAGCTTAGGGACAGGGAACTACGAGCAGTACTTC; cdr3_aa: CASSLGTGNYEQYF
d_call: TRBD1; clone_size: NA; v_call: TRBV7-2; j_call: TRBJ1-5; cdr3_length: 16; cdr3_nt: TGTGCCAGCAGCTGGGGACAGGGCCGGGGCAATCAGCCCCAGCATTTT; cdr3_aa: CASSWGQGRGNQPQHF
d_call: NA; clone_size: NA; v_call: TRBV6-5; j_call: TRBJ1-1; cdr3_length: 13; cdr3_nt: TGTGCCAGCACCTACGGGAGGAACACTGAAGCTTTCTTT; cdr3_aa: CASTYGRNTEAFF
d_call: NA; clone_size: NA; v_call: TRBV6-5; j_call: TRBJ2-2; cdr3_length: 15; cdr3_nt: TGTGCCAGCACCAAAGCGGCGGGGTACACCGGGGAGCTGTTTTTT; cdr3_aa: CASTKAAGYTGELFF
d_call: TRBD2; clone_size: NA; v_call: TRBV4-1; j_call: TRBJ2-3; cdr3_length: 16; cdr3_nt: TGCGCCAGCAGCAAAGGTAGCGGGGCAATCACAGATACGCAGTATTTT; cdr3_aa: CASSKGSGAITDTQYF
d_call: TRBD1; clone_size: NA; v_call: TRBV5-6; j_call: TRBJ1-5; cdr3_length: 15; cdr3_nt: TGTGCCAGCAGCTTGGGGAGGGGGCATAATCAGCCCCAGCATTTT; cdr3_aa: CASSLGRGHNQPQHF
d_call: TRBD2; clone_size: NA; v_call: TRBV3-1/TRBV3-2; j_call: TRBJ2-1; cdr3_length: 15; cdr3_nt: TGTGCCAGCAGCCAAGACGGGAGGGTTTACAATGAGCAGTTCTTC; cdr3_aa: CASSQDGRVYNEQFF
d_call: NA; clone_size: few; v_call: TRBV2; j_call: TRBJ1-5; cdr3_length: 14; cdr3_nt: TGTGCCAGCAACTACAGGTTCCCCAATCAGCCCCAGCATTTT; cdr3_aa: CASNYRFPNQPQHF
d_call: TRBD2; clone_size: NA; v_call: TRBV6-5; j_call: TRBJ2-5; cdr3_length: 15; cdr3_nt: TGTGCCAGCAGTTACGGAACGGGGGGGCGAAAGACCCAGTACTTC; cdr3_aa: CASSYGTGGRKTQYF
d_call: NA; clone_size: NA; v_call: TRBV12-3/TRBV12-4; j_call: TRBJ2-3; cdr3_length: 11; cdr3_nt: TGTGCCAGCAGAATAACAGATACGCAGTATTTT; cdr3_aa: CASRITDTQYF
d_call: TRBD2; clone_size: NA; v_call: TRBV18; j_call: TRBJ2-2; cdr3_length: 16; cdr3_nt: TGTGCCAGCTCATCGGGACTAGCGAGGAACACCGGGGAGCTGTTTTTT; cdr3_aa: CASSSGLARNTGELFF